This TCR beta chain was sequenced during a study of T cells in Graves' hyperthyroidism and ophthalmopathy. Reasons for excluding patients were uncontrolled infection, other autoimmune disease, pregnancy or lactation. Study-wide results and limits: The blood repertoire included most of the expanded thyroid clonotypes above 0.001.

The sample holds many counts of this clonotype. The antigen remains undetermined. Trimming took 3 bases from V and 0 from J; bases not matched to a gene: 13. The germline CDR1 and CDR2 sequences are MGHRA and YSYEKL. CDR3 size: 20 residues. TCR beta CDR3 regions were amplified from RNA transcripts. The TCR CDR3 first-round RT-PCR relied on the HTBI primer set. One entry per CDR3 protein, called by TCRdb with MiXCR from the multiplex PCR reads. Among more than 40,000 distinct CDR3 sequences listed, 45% to 50% were seen once. Source material: peripheral blood or thyroid tissue (not recorded which). V is TRBV4-1 and J is TRBJ1-4, with 10 bases matching TRBD1. This sequence was found in a woman between 50 and 59 years old with Graves' hyperthyroidism. The CDR3 spells CASSQLWGQGNGATNEKLFF. The CDR3 DNA is TGCGCCAGCAGCCAGCTGTGGGGACAGGGGAACGGGGCAACTAATGAAAAACTGTTTTTT.